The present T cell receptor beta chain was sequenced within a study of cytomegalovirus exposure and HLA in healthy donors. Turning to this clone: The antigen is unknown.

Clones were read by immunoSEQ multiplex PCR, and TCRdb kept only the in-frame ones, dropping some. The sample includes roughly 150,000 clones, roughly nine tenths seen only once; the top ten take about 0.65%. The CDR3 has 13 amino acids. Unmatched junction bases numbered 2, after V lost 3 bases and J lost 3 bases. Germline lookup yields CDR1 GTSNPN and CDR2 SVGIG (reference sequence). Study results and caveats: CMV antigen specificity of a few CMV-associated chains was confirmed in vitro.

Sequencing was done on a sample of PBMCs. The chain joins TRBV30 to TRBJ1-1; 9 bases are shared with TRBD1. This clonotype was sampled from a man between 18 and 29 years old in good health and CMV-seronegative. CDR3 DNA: TGTGCCTGGAGCCGGGACAGGGACACTGAAGCTTTCTTT. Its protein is CAWSRDRDTEAFF.